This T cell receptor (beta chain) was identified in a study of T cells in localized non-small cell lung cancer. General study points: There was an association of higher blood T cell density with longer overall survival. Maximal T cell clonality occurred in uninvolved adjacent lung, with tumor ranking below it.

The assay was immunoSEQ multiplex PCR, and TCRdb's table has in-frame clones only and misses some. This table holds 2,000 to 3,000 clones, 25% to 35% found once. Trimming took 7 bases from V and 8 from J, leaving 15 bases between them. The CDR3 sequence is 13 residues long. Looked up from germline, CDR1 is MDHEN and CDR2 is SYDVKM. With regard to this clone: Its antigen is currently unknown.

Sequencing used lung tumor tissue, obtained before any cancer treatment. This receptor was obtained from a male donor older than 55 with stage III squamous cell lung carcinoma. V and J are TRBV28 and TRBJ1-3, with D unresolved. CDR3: CASTEVHQYTIYF. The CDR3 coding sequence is TGTGCCAGCACCGAAGTTCATCAGTACACCATATATTTT.